The clone carrying this TCR beta chain has just a few counts. No antigen is known for it. Amplification of TCR beta CDR3 regions was performed using RNA transcripts as template. The study used the HTBI primer set for a first-round RT-PCR of the TCR CDR3. A single record per CDR3 protein comes from TCRdb applying MiXCR to the multiplex PCR reads. The data show about 700,000 distinct CDR3 sequences, around 13% seen once. The data stem from a study of T cells in Graves' hyperthyroidism and ophthalmopathy. The study, taken as a whole, reports: Most thyroid clonotypes expanded above 0.001 appeared in blood too.

Fresh peripheral blood, approximately 9.6 ml, yielded the PBMCs. Material for sequencing was blood. The receptor comes from a woman aged 18-30 years with Graves' hyperthyroidism.

Here the CDR3 reads CASSLFRRPHEQYF. CDR3 in DNA: TGTGCCAGCAGCTTATTCCGGAGGCCCCACGAGCAGTACTTC. The chain carries TRBV7-2 and TRBJ2-7; D might be TRBD2 (5 bases). The V gene's germline CDR1 is SGHTA and CDR2 FQGNSA. The CDR3 length is 14 residues. V lost 2 bases to trimming and J lost 5 bases, with 13 bases between them.